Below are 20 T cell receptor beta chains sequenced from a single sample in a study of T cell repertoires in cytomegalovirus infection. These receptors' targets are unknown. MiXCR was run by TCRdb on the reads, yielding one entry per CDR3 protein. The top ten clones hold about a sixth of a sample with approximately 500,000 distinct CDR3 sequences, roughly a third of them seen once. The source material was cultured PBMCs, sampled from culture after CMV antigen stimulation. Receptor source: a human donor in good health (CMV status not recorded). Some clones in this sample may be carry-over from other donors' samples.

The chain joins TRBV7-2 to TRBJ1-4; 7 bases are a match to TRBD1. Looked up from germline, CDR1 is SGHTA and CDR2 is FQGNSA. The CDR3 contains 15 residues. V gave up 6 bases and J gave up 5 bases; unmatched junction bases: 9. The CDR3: CASSGPGQRNEKLFF. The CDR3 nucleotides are TGTGCCAGCAGTGGACCGGGACAGCGGAATGAAAAACTGTTTTTT.

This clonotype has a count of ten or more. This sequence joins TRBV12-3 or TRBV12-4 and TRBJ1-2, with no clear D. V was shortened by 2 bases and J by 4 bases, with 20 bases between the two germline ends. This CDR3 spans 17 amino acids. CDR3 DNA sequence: TGTGCCAGCAGTTTACGCCAGGCGGCTGCGTTCGTCTATGGCTACACCTTC. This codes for CASSLRQAAAFVYGYTF.

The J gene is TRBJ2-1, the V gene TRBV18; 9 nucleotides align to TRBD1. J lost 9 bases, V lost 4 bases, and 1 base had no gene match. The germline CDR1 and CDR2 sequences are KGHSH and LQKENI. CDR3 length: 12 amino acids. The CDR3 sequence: CASSQTGGEQFF. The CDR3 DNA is TGTGCCAGCTCACAGACAGGGGGTGAGCAGTTCTTC.

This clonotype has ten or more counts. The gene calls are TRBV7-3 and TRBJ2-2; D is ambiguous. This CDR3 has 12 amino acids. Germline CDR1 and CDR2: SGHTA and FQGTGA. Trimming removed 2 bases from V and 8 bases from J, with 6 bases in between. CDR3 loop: CASSLAGGELFF. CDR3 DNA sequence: TGTGCCAGCAGCTTAGCCGGGGGGGAGCTGTTTTTT.

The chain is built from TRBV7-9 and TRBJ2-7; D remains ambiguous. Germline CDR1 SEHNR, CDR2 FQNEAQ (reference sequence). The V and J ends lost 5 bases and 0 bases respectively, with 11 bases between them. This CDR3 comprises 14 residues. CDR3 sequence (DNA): TGTGCCAGCAGCCCTCGTGTTAACTCCTACGAGCAGTACTTC. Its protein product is CASSPRVNSYEQYF.

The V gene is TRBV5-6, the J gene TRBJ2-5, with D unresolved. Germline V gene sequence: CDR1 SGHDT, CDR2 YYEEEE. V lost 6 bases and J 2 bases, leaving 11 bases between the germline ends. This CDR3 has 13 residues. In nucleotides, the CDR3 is TGTGCCAGCAACGACGGAAGACAAGAGACCCAGTACTTC. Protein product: CASNDGRQETQYF.

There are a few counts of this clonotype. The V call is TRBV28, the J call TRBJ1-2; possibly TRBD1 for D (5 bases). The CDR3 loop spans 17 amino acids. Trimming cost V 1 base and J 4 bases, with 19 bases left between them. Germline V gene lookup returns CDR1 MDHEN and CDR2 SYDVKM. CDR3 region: CASSLLGPETAVYGYTF. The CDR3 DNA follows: TGTGCCAGCAGTTTATTGGGCCCGGAGACAGCCGTCTATGGCTACACCTTC.

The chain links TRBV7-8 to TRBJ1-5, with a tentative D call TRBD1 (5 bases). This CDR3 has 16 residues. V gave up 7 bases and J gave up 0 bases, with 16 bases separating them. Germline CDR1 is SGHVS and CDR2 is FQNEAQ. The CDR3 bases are TGTGCCAGCAAGGAGGGGCTACCTTATAGCAATCAGCCCCAGCATTTT. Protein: CASKEGLPYSNQPQHF.

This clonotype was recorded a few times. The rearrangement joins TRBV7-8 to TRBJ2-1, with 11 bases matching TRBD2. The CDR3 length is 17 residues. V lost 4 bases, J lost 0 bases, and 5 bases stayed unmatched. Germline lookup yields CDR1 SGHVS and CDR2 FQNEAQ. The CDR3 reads CASSSIAGGYSYNEQFF. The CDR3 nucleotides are TGTGCCAGCAGCTCCATAGCGGGAGGGTACTCCTACAATGAGCAGTTCTTC.

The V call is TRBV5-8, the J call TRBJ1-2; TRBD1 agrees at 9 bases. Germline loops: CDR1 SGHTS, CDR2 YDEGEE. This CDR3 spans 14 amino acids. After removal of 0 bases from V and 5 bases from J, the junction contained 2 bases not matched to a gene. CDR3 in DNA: TGTGCCAGCAGCTTGGGACAGGGGGTTTATGGCTACACCTTC. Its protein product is CASSLGQGVYGYTF.

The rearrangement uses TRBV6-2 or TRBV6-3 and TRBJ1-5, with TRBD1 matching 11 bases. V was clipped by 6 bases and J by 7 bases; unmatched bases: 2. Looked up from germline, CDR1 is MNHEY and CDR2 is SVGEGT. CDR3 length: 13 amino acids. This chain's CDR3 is CASRGQGDQPQHF. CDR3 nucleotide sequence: TGTGCCAGCAGGGGACAGGGGGACCAGCCCCAGCATTTT.

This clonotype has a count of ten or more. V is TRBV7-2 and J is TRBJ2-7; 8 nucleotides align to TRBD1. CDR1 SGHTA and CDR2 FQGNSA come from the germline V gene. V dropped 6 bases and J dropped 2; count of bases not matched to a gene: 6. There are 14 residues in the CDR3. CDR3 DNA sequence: TGTGCCAGCAGTTCAGGACAGGGAACCTACGAGCAGTACTTC. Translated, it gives CASSSGQGTYEQYF.

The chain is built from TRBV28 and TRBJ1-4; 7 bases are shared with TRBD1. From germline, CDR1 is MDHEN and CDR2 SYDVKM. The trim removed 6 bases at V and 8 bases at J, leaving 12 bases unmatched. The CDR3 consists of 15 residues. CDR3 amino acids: CASSHDRDGGEKLFF. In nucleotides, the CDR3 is TGTGCCAGCAGCCATGACAGGGATGGGGGCGAAAAACTGTTTTTT.

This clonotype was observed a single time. The CDR3 region is CASGEEETQYF. The CDR3 DNA reads TGTGCCAGCGGTGAGGAGGAAACGCAGTATTTT. The chain couples TRBV7-8 to TRBJ2-3, with a tentative D call TRBD2 (5 bases). Germline assignment: CDR1 SGHVS and CDR2 FQNEAQ. This CDR3 is built from 11 residues. V lost 8 bases to trimming and J lost 9 bases, with 12 bases between them. The full variable domain, with the rest looked up from reference TRBV7-8 and TRBJ2-3, is GAGVSQSPRYKVAKRGQDVALRCDPISGHVSLFWYQQALGQGPEFLTYFQNEAQLDKSGLPSDRFFAERPEGSVSTLKIQRTQQEDSAVYLCASGEEETQYFGPGTRLTVL.

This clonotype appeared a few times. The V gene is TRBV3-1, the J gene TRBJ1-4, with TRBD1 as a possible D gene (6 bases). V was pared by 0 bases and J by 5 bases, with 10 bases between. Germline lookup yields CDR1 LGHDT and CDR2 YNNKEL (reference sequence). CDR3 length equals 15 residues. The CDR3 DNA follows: TGTGCCAGCAGCCAAGAGACAGGTTCAAATGAAAAACTGTTTTTT. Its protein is CASSQETGSNEKLFF.

The CDR3 nucleotides are TGTGCCAGTAGTCCGGGACGCCAACGGGGCTACACCTTC. This encodes CASSPGRQRGYTF. V and J are TRBV19 and TRBJ1-2; a possible D gene is TRBD1 (5 bases). This CDR3 contains 13 residues. CDR1 and CDR2 (germline): LNHDA, SQIVND (reference sequence). V lost 5 bases, J lost 8 bases, and 15 bases lay in between.

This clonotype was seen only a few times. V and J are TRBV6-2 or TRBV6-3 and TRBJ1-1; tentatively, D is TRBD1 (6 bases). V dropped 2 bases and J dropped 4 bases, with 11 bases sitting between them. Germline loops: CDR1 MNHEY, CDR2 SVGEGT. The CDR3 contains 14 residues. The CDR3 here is CASSYQGRGTEAFF. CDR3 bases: TGTGCCAGCAGTTACCAGGGGAGAGGCACTGAAGCTTTCTTT.

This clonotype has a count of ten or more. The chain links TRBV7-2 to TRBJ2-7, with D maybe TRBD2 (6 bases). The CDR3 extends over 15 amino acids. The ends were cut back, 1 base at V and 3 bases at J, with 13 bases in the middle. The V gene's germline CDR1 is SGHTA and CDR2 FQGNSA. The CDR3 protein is CASSLVSGNNYEQYF. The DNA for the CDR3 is TGTGCCAGCAGCTTAGTTAGCGGAAATAACTACGAGCAGTACTTC. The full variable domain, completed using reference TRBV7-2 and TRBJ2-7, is GAGVSQSPSNKVTEKGKDVELRCDPISGHTALYWYRQSLGQGLEFLIYFQGNSAPDKSGLPSDRFSAERTGGSVSTLTIQRTQQEDSAVYLCASSLVSGNNYEQYFGPGTRLTVT.

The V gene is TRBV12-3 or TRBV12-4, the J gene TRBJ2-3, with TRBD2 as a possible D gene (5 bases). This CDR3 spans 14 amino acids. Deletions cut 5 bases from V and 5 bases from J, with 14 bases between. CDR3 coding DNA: TGTGCCAGCAGTCCCCTCGGGGTTGGAGATACGCAGTATTTT. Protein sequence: CASSPLGVGDTQYF.

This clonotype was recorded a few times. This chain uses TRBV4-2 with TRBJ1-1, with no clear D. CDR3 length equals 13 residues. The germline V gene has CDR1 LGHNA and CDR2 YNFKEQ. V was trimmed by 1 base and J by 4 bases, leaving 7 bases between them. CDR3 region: CASSQVGITEAFF. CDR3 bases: TGTGCCAGCAGCCAAGTCGGAATCACTGAAGCTTTCTTT.